The clone carrying this T cell receptor (beta chain) has at least ten counts. Its specificity is unknown. Axillary draining lymph nodes of breast cancer patients supplied the node samples. These data originate in a study of breast tumors, draining lymph nodes, adjacent tissues. The study's findings and limits: Luminal-like breast cancer showed significantly higher tumor–nontumor repertoire similarity than basal-like. Tumor repertoires ranked between lymph nodes and nontumor tissue in diversity, with V and J gene preferences. Tumor T cell lymph node origin was a supported hypothesis, not proven.

The CDR3 is 17 amino acids. Per the germline V gene, CDR1 is SGHVS and CDR2 is FQNEAQ. V trimming: 2 bases; J trimming: 0 bases; junction bases outside the gene matches: 7. TCRdb re-called the multiplex PCR reads through MiXCR, storing one row per CDR3 protein. This sample has about 130,000 distinct CDR3 sequences; 21% occur once, and the top ten carry about 2%. The sequencing sample was made of axillary lymph node tissue. The clonotype originates from a female donor with breast cancer. Some clones in this sample may be carry-over from other donors' samples. The chain uses TRBV7-8 and TRBJ2-1; 7 positions agree with TRBD2. CDR3 sequence (DNA): TGTGCCAGCAGCTTAAAGTGGCGGGGGAGCTCCTACAATGAGCAGTTCTTC. Translated: CASSLKWRGSSYNEQFF.